Below, 13 T cell receptor beta chains from the same sample are listed, as sequenced in a study of T-cell memory formation after mild COVID-19. Each CDR3 protein is one row after TCRdb ran MiXCR on the 5' RACE reads. The data hold a few hundred thousand distinct CDR3 sequences, with roughly 20% observed a single time. Sequencing was done on a sample of PBMCs or a T cell subset sorted from them (not recorded which). These receptors all stem from a man younger than 35 who had mild COVID-19 (a few samples of this study predate the infection). Cell type and time point are not known.

The CDR3 region has the DNA TGTGCCAGCAGCCCGGGGACTAGCGGAGGCACAGATACGCAGTATTTT. The encoded protein is CASSPGTSGGTDTQYF. The chain links TRBV5-4 to TRBJ2-3; 11 nucleotides agree with TRBD2. J gave up 1 base and V 4 bases, and 5 bases lay outside the gene matches. Germline V CDR1 and CDR2: SGHNT, YYREEE (reference sequence). CDR3 size: 16 residues.

Only a few counts were recorded for this clonotype. The rearrangement links TRBV7-2 to TRBJ1-1; D perhaps matches TRBD1 (5 bases). The CDR3 sequence is 16 residues long. Germline V gives CDR1 SGHTA, CDR2 FQGNSA. The V end lost 2 bases, the J end lost 0 bases, and 13 bases lay between the germline ends. CDR3 residues: CASSLYVAGMNTEAFF. CDR3 DNA: TGTGCCAGCAGCTTATATGTAGCAGGGATGAACACTGAAGCTTTCTTT.

The rearrangement joins TRBV29-1 to TRBJ2-7; D is unresolved. The CDR3 is 12 amino acids. V was pared by 8 bases and J by 2 bases, with 13 bases between. Germline lookup yields CDR1 SQVTM and CDR2 ANQGSEA. This CDR3 reads CSLDTTAYEQYV. The CDR3 DNA sequence: TGCAGCTTAGACACCACAGCCTACGAGCAGTACGTC.

V gene TRBV5-1 combines with J gene TRBJ2-3; TRBD1 matches 8 bases. Germline-derived CDR1 and CDR2 are SGHRS and YFSETQ. V dropped 9 bases and J dropped 6; count of bases not matched to a gene: 9. The length of the CDR3 is 13 residues. In nucleotides, the CDR3 is TGCGCCACTTCGAGACAGGGGAAGGATACGCAGTATTTT. Amino acid sequence: CATSRQGKDTQYF.

This clonotype was observed a few times. This chain joins TRBV6-2 or TRBV6-3 and TRBJ2-3; 8 nucleotides align to TRBD2. Germline V gives CDR1 MNHEY, CDR2 SVGEGT. The length of the CDR3 is 14 residues. The CDR3, as DNA: TGTGCGGCGTCAGCGGGGGCTTTTTCAGATACGCAGTATTTT. Translating gives CAASAGAFSDTQYF.

This clonotype was seen a few times. The chain is built from TRBV4-2 and TRBJ2-2, with D tentatively TRBD2 (7 bases). The CDR3 extends over 15 amino acids. Per the germline V gene, CDR1 is LGHNA and CDR2 is YNFKEQ. The ends were cut back, 6 bases at V and 1 base at J, with 12 bases in the middle. CDR3 sequence (DNA): TGTGCCAGCAGACGCGGGGGCTTGAACACCGGGGAGCTGTTTTTT. Protein: CASRRGGLNTGELFF.

The rearrangement uses TRBV20-1 and TRBJ2-3; D is undetermined. Germline CDR1 reads DFQATT; CDR2 reads SNEGSKA (reference sequence). V gave up 7 bases and J gave up 0 bases, with 5 bases separating them. This CDR3 region has 11 residues. In DNA form, the CDR3 reads TGCAGTGGAGAGAGCACAGATACGCAGTATTTT. As protein: CSGESTDTQYF.

This clonotype was seen repeatedly, ten times or more. The V and J genes are TRBV5-1 and TRBJ2-2; D is possibly TRBD1 (6 bases). This CDR3 spans 15 amino acids. Looked up from germline, CDR1 is SGHRS and CDR2 is YFSETQ. V dropped 0 bases and J dropped 3 bases, with 9 bases sitting between them. This CDR3 is CASSLVSGDTGELFF. The CDR3, as DNA: TGCGCCAGCAGCTTGGTTTCAGGGGACACCGGGGAGCTGTTTTTT.

This clonotype came up a few times. This chain connects TRBV19 to TRBJ2-1; a weak D match, TRBD1 (5 bases). This CDR3 is 16 amino acids long. Germline V lookup: CDR1 LNHDA, CDR2 SQIVND (reference sequence). V gave up 3 bases and J gave up 3 bases, with 15 bases separating them. CDR3 sequence reads: CASSIPGHLDYNEQFF. CDR3 sequence (DNA): TGTGCCAGTAGTATTCCAGGACACCTCGACTACAATGAGCAGTTCTTC.

This clonotype has more than one count but fewer than ten. The chain links TRBV6-1 to TRBJ1-2; perhaps TRBD1 as D (6 bases). CDR1 is MNHNS and CDR2 is SASEGT in the germline V gene. Deletions cut 3 bases from V and 2 bases from J, with 7 bases between. The CDR3 is made up of 13 amino acids. In DNA, the CDR3 is TGTGCCAGCAGTGATCAGGGGAACTATGGCTACACCTTC. Its protein product is CASSDQGNYGYTF.

The sample holds many counts of this clonotype. The J gene is TRBJ1-6, the V gene TRBV12-3 or TRBV12-4; TRBD1 might be the D (6 bases). CDR3 size: 17 residues. V lost 3 bases and J lost 8, with 20 bases in between. CDR3 sequence reads: CASSFWGGVGSDSPLHF. The CDR3 region has the DNA TGTGCCAGCAGTTTTTGGGGGGGCGTCGGGAGTGATTCACCCCTCCACTTT.

The chain's CDR3 is CSVEGSDRTDTQYF. CDR3 nucleotides: TGCAGCGTTGAAGGGAGCGATCGCACAGATACGCAGTATTTT. The gene calls are TRBV29-1 and TRBJ2-3; D is ambiguous. CDR1 is SQVTM, CDR2 ANQGSEA, per germline. This CDR3 comprises 14 residues. Trimming left V 1 base short and J 1 base short, with 9 bases between.

The chain joins TRBV5-1 to TRBJ1-1; D ambiguous. The germline V gene encodes CDR1 SGHRS and CDR2 YFSETQ. CDR3 length equals 15 residues. Trimming removed 0 bases from V and 6 bases from J, with 15 bases in between. The CDR3 is CASSLDERGLSEAFF. Here the CDR3 DNA reads TGCGCCAGCAGCTTGGATGAGCGAGGACTCTCTGAAGCTTTCTTT.